The 16 T cell receptor beta chains listed next were all sequenced from one sample in a study of cytomegalovirus exposure and HLA in healthy donors. PCR primers comprised 60 Vbeta and 13 Jbeta primers. Method: immunoSEQ multiplex PCR; TCRdb's copy keeps in-frame clones and lacks some. The sample records 95,000 to 120,000 clones, over 65% being singletons. Sequencing was done on a sample of PBMCs. The receptors originated from a young woman in good health and CMV-seronegative.

The rearrangement joins TRBV7-2 to TRBJ1-3; 7 bases are shared with TRBD1. V lost 5 bases, J lost 0 bases, and 10 bases stayed unmatched. The CDR3 has 17 residues. CDR1 SGHTA and CDR2 FQGNSA come from the germline V gene. This CDR3 reads CASSPWTGLYSGNTIYF. The CDR3 DNA sequence: TGTGCCAGCAGCCCGTGGACAGGCCTCTACTCTGGAAACACCATATATTTT. The full variable domain, rest sourced from reference TRBV7-2 and TRBJ1-3, is GAGVSQSPSNKVTEKGKDVELRCDPISGHTALYWYRQSLGQGLEFLIYFQGNSAPDKSGLPSDRFSAERTGGSVSTLTIQRTQQEDSAVYLCASSPWTGLYSGNTIYFGEGSWLTVV.

This clone has just one count. V is TRBV19 and J is TRBJ1-2; TRBD1 matches at 7 bases. The germline V gene has CDR1 LNHDA and CDR2 SQIVND (reference sequence). Unmatched junction bases numbered 9, after V lost 4 bases and J lost 4 bases. This CDR3 is 15 amino acids long. CDR3 loop: CASSNDREEIYGYTF. CDR3 bases: TGTGCCAGTAGTAATGACAGGGAGGAGATCTATGGCTACACCTTC.

The chain uses TRBV25-1 and TRBJ2-3; 7 bases agree with TRBD1. Germline CDR1 MGHDK, CDR2 SYGVNS. With V trimmed by 3 bases and J by 6 bases, 3 bases remained unmatched. The CDR3 loop spans 13 amino acids. CDR3 nucleotide sequence: TGTGCCAGCAGTGATGGACAGGATGATACGCAGTATTTT. Translated: CASSDGQDDTQYF.

In its sample, this clone was seen a few times. The rearrangement joins TRBV7-2 to TRBJ1-1; D remains ambiguous. Between the trimmed V and J ends, which lost 11 bases and 1 base, there was a span of 17 bases. The CDR3 is made up of 14 amino acids. CDR1 is SGHTA, CDR2 FQGNSA, per germline. CDR3 protein: CALRSFAGNTEAFF. The CDR3 DNA sequence: TGTGCCTTGAGGTCCTTCGCGGGGAACACTGAAGCTTTCTTT.

The rearrangement joins TRBV2 to TRBJ1-5, with 7 positions matching TRBD1. Germline V gives CDR1 SNHLY, CDR2 FYNNEI. With V trimmed by 6 bases and J by 0 bases, 2 bases remained unmatched. This CDR3 comprises 14 residues. Here the CDR3 reads CASRGQTSNQPQHF. The DNA of the CDR3 is TGTGCCAGCAGGGGACAGACTAGCAATCAGCCCCAGCATTTT. Looking up the rest from reference TRBV2 and TRBJ1-5 gives the full variable domain: EPEVTQTPSHQVTQMGQEVILRCVPISNHLYFYWYRQILGQKVEFLVSFYNNEISEKSEIFDDQFSVERPDGSNFTLKIRSTKLEDSAMYFCASRGQTSNQPQHFGDGTRLSIL.

The CDR3 loop is CASSLIKFGGMNTEAFF. DNA for the CDR3: TGTGCCAGCAGTTTAATCAAGTTTGGAGGGATGAACACTGAAGCTTTCTTT. This chain links TRBV28 with TRBJ1-1; D is ambiguous. Germline CDR1 and CDR2: MDHEN and SYDVKM. The length of the CDR3 is 17 residues. V lost 2 bases to trimming and J lost 0 bases, with 16 bases between them.

V is TRBV2 and J is TRBJ1-2; 8 bases are shared with TRBD1. Germline CDR1 reads SNHLY; CDR2 reads FYNNEI. The CDR3 loop spans 15 amino acids. The junction had 5 bases not matched to a gene; V was cut back by 1 base and J by 4 bases. Here the CDR3 DNA reads TGTGCCAGCAGTGAAGGGGACAGGACTTTCTATGGCTACACCTTC. This codes for CASSEGDRTFYGYTF.

V and J are TRBV4-2 and TRBJ2-3, with 10 bases aligning to TRBD1. Germline CDR1 reads LGHNA; CDR2 reads YNFKEQ. This CDR3 has 17 amino acids. Trimming at V came to 1 base and at J to 6 bases, leaving 10 bases not matched to a gene. The CDR3 reads CASSQAWTGGPWDTQYF. The CDR3, as DNA: TGTGCCAGCAGCCAAGCCTGGACAGGGGGGCCCTGGGATACGCAGTATTTT.

The chain carries TRBV11-2 and TRBJ1-2; D ambiguous. The CDR3 consists of 12 residues. Trimming left V 7 bases short and J 7 bases short, with 13 bases between. Germline V gives CDR1 SGHAT, CDR2 FQNNGV. DNA of the CDR3: TGTGCCAGCACCCAGGTCCGTAGTGGCTACACCTTC. It codes for CASTQVRSGYTF.

The CDR3 region has the DNA TGCGCCAGCAGCTTGGAGGGGGCACCTTCCTACAATGAGCAGTTCTTC. Amino acid sequence: CASSLEGAPSYNEQFF. The rearrangement links TRBV5-1 to TRBJ2-1; 7 bases agree with TRBD1. The germline CDR1 and CDR2 sequences are SGHRS and YFSETQ. CDR3 length: 16 residues. The trim removed 0 bases at V and 1 base at J, leaving 4 bases unmatched.

The chain is built from TRBV2 and TRBJ1-1; no reliable D call. This CDR3 is 14 amino acids long. The germline V gene encodes CDR1 SNHLY and CDR2 FYNNEI. Trimming shortened V by 2 bases and J by 1 base, and 8 bases separated the two germline ends. The CDR3 DNA reads TGTGCCAGCAGTGAACTTGGCCCGAACACTGAAGCTTTCTTT. It yields the protein CASSELGPNTEAFF.

Concerning this clone: Distinct nucleotide sequences in the sample also encode this CDR3. This chain connects TRBV9 to TRBJ1-1; D unresolved. This CDR3 has 13 residues. Germline lookup yields CDR1 SGDLS and CDR2 YYNGEE. V was cut by 0 bases and J by 0 bases, with 3 bases left in between. For the CDR3, the DNA is TGTGCCAGCAGCGTAGCTCTGAACACTGAAGCTTTCTTT. It specifies CASSVALNTEAFF.

This clone turned up a few times. This chain joins TRBV6-5 and TRBJ1-4; D ambiguous. V was shortened by 8 bases and J by 5 bases, with 15 bases between the two germline ends. In germline, CDR1 is MNHEY, CDR2 SVGAGI. There are 14 residues in the CDR3. CDR3 coding DNA: TGTGCCAGCGGCCAACAGACCACGAATGAAAAACTGTTTTTT. Protein sequence: CASGQQTTNEKLFF.

The J gene is TRBJ1-1, the V gene TRBV9; possible D gene TRBD1, 5 bases. The V and J ends lost 2 bases and 2 bases respectively, with 10 bases between them. The CDR3 spans 14 residues. Germline V gives CDR1 SGDLS, CDR2 YYNGEE. The chain's CDR3 is CASSVQGSNTEAFF. CDR3 DNA sequence: TGTGCCAGCAGCGTCCAGGGAAGTAACACTGAAGCTTTCTTT.

The V gene is TRBV7-8, the J gene TRBJ1-2; D gene unclear. The CDR3 extends over 14 amino acids. CDR1 and CDR2 (germline): SGHVS, FQNEAQ. V lost 1 base, J lost 1 base, and 7 bases lay in between. CDR3: CASSLDSLNYGYTF. CDR3 in DNA: TGTGCCAGCAGCTTAGACAGCCTTAACTATGGCTACACCTTC.

V gene TRBV10-3 combines with J gene TRBJ2-1, with TRBD1 matching over 12 bases. Looked up from germline, CDR1 is ENHRY and CDR2 is SYGVKD. The CDR3 totals 16 residues. The V segment lost 3 bases and the J segment 8 bases; nucleotides outside the gene matches: 8. The DNA for the CDR3 is TGTGCCATCAGTGAATCGGGACAGGGGGCGATCGATGAGCAGTTCTTC. This translates into CAISESGQGAIDEQFF.